Following are 2 T cell receptor beta chains from one sample sequenced in a study of T cell responses to AZD1222 COVID-19 vaccine. TCRdb's copy holds only in-frame clones and misses some; the assay was immunoSEQ multiplex PCR. The sample shows some 120,000 clones, around 90% of them seen only once. The input for sequencing was peripheral blood, taken on day 0 of AZD1222 vaccination. The receptors shown here come from an adult in good health.

This clone was counted a single time. The chain combines TRBV19 with TRBJ2-1; the D is unclear. Germline V gene sequence: CDR1 LNHDA, CDR2 SQIVND (reference sequence). Deletions cut 7 bases from V and 12 bases from J, with 22 bases between. This CDR3 has 14 amino acids. The CDR3 coding sequence is TGTGCCAGTATCGCCCCGGGCTTTTCGGTAGGGCAGTTCTTC. It is translated as CASIAPGFSVGQFF.

V usage is TRBV9 and J usage is TRBJ1-6; D is unclear. This CDR3 comprises 13 residues. With 3 bases removed from V and 4 bases from J, the gap between germline ends came to 5 bases. The germline gives CDR1 SGDLS, CDR2 YYNGEE. The CDR3 is CASSANYNSPLHF. CDR3 in DNA: TGTGCCAGCAGCGCAAATTATAATTCACCCCTCCACTTT.